The 32 T cell receptor beta chains presented below share a single source sample, sequenced in a study of cytomegalovirus exposure and HLA in healthy donors. PCR was performed using 60 Vbeta and 13 Jbeta primers. Assay: immunoSEQ multiplex PCR; the TCRdb copy retains only in-frame clones and omits some. The sample contains tens of thousands of clones, roughly 83% of which appear only once. The sequenced material came from PBMCs. Receptor source: a man aged 35-49 years in good health and CMV-seronegative.

The count of this clone is one. The chain carries TRBV30 and TRBJ2-2; no reliable D call. This CDR3 contains 14 residues. Trimming took 3 bases from V and 1 from J, leaving 9 bases between them. The germline V gene encodes CDR1 GTSNPN and CDR2 SVGIG (reference sequence). The CDR3 protein is CAWRSAGNTGELFF. The CDR3 DNA reads as TGTGCCTGGAGATCTGCAGGGAACACCGGGGAGCTGTTTTTT.

This clone was observed once. The gene calls are TRBV18 and TRBJ2-1; 8 bases fit TRBD2. Germline V gene lookup returns CDR1 KGHSH and CDR2 LQKENI. This CDR3 has 15 residues. The V and J ends lost 6 bases and 2 bases, in that order; junction bases with no gene match: 6. CDR3 loop: CASSHGGAPYNEQFF. The CDR3 bases are TGTGCCAGCTCGCACGGGGGGGCTCCCTACAATGAGCAGTTCTTC.

The chain combines TRBV19 with TRBJ1-6; D call uncertain. V lost 5 bases and J 0 bases, leaving 17 bases between the germline ends. Germline-derived CDR1 and CDR2 are LNHDA and SQIVND (reference sequence). This CDR3 has 18 amino acids. CDR3 nucleotides: TGTGCCAGTAGTCTCTCAGTTGCGGGGAGCTCCTATAATTCACCCCTCCACTTT. The encoded protein is CASSLSVAGSSYNSPLHF.

The J gene is TRBJ2-6, the V gene TRBV6-5; TRBD2 agrees at 7 bases. This CDR3 is 15 amino acids long. In germline, CDR1 is MNHEY, CDR2 SVGAGI. Trimming removed 7 bases from V and 1 base from J; junction bases left unmatched: 4. CDR3 protein: CASTTGGSGANVLTF. The CDR3 DNA is TGTGCCAGCACCACGGGGGGATCTGGGGCCAACGTCCTGACTTTC.

J is TRBJ1-2 and V is TRBV13, with 11 bases lining up with TRBD1. CDR1 and CDR2 (germline): PRHDT, FYEKMQ (reference sequence). The CDR3 extends over 15 amino acids. Losses at the gene ends were 5 bases for V and 5 bases for J; bases not matched to a gene: 7. In DNA form, the CDR3 reads TGTGCCAGCAGCCGGACCGGGACAGGGGGATATGGCTACACCTTC. Protein: CASSRTGTGGYGYTF.

The rearrangement joins TRBV6-5 to TRBJ1-2; 9 bases match TRBD1. This CDR3 is built from 15 residues. Germline V CDR1 and CDR2: MNHEY, SVGAGI. The V gene end was trimmed by 6 bases and the J gene end by 4 bases; junction bases not matched to a gene: 9. CDR3 sequence reads: CASSSRTGDGYGYTF. The DNA of the CDR3 is TGTGCCAGCAGCTCCCGGACAGGGGACGGCTATGGCTACACCTTC.

This clone was recorded once. The chain recombines TRBV6-6 with TRBJ2-7; TRBD1 matches at 9 bases. This CDR3 is 15 amino acids long. V dropped 6 bases and J dropped 1; count of bases not matched to a gene: 7. Germline V lookup: CDR1 MNHNY, CDR2 SVGAGI (reference sequence). The CDR3 bases are TGTGCCAGCAGACTGGGACAGGGAAAATCCTACGAGCAGTACTTC. This encodes CASRLGQGKSYEQYF.

The V gene is TRBV2, the J gene TRBJ1-3, with a possible D match to TRBD1 (6 bases). Trimming cost V 2 bases and J 4 bases, with 12 bases left between them. This CDR3 has 15 amino acids. Germline loops: CDR1 SNHLY, CDR2 FYNNEI. In nucleotides, the CDR3 is TGTGCCAGCAGTGAACTTCAGGGGTACGGAAACACCATATATTTT. Its translation is CASSELQGYGNTIYF.

The V and J genes are TRBV13 and TRBJ2-1; 12 bases fit TRBD2. Trimming cost V 5 bases and J 4 bases; bases outside gene matches: 6. CDR1 and CDR2 (germline): PRHDT, FYEKMQ (reference sequence). This CDR3 is built from 16 residues. The CDR3 loop is CASSGRLAGVYNEQFF. For the CDR3, the DNA is TGTGCCAGCAGCGGGAGACTAGCGGGGGTATACAATGAGCAGTTCTTC.

DNA of the CDR3: TGTGCCAGTAGTAAGGACAGGGGGAATGAGCAGTTCTTC. It is translated as CASSKDRGNEQFF. V is TRBV19 and J is TRBJ2-1; 10 bases agree with TRBD1. This CDR3 spans 13 amino acids. Germline loops: CDR1 LNHDA, CDR2 SQIVND (reference sequence). V dropped 4 bases and J dropped 7; count of bases not matched to a gene: 1.

The chain uses TRBV27 and TRBJ1-2; TRBD1 might be the D (6 bases). Germline V gene data show CDR1 as MNHEY and CDR2 as SMNVEV (reference sequence). Between the trimmed V and J ends, which lost 5 bases and 4 bases, there was a span of 17 bases. The CDR3 is 15 residues long. The CDR3 is CASSPQPWGPYGYTF. DNA of the CDR3: TGTGCCAGCAGTCCCCAACCGTGGGGGCCCTATGGCTACACCTTC.

V usage is TRBV7-8 and J usage is TRBJ1-2, with TRBD1 identical over 10 bases. Trimming cost V 1 base and J 9 bases; bases outside gene matches: 5. The CDR3 sequence is 14 residues long. Per the germline V gene, CDR1 is SGHVS and CDR2 is FQNEAQ. CDR3 coding DNA: TGTGCCAGCAGCTTAGTAGGGACAGGGGCCCGCTACACCTTC. Its protein product is CASSLVGTGARYTF. Full variable domain (outside the CDR3, taken from reference TRBV7-8 and TRBJ1-2): GAGVSQSPRYKVAKRGQDVALRCDPISGHVSLFWYQQALGQGPEFLTYFQNEAQLDKSGLPSDRFFAERPEGSVSTLKIQRTQQEDSAVYLCASSLVGTGARYTFGSGTRLTVV.

V and J are TRBV7-9 and TRBJ1-6; D is perhaps TRBD1 (6 bases). V lost 5 bases and J lost 6, with 26 bases in between. This CDR3 has 19 amino acids. Germline V gene data show CDR1 as SEHNR and CDR2 as FQNEAQ (reference sequence). CDR3 residues: CASSISRQDFIRLNSPLHF. CDR3 in DNA: TGTGCCAGCAGCATTTCACGACAGGATTTCATCCGTCTTAATTCACCCCTCCACTTT.

This clone was observed a single time. This rearrangement joins TRBV9 to TRBJ2-3, with D tentatively TRBD2 (5 bases). V gave up 3 bases and J gave up 1 base, with 12 bases separating them. The germline V gene encodes CDR1 SGDLS and CDR2 YYNGEE. The CDR3 runs to 15 residues. CDR3 nucleotides: TGTGCCAGCAGCGCTGAGTCTAGCCGCACAGATACGCAGTATTTT. Translated, it gives CASSAESSRTDTQYF.

The V and J genes are TRBV18 and TRBJ1-3, with 10 bases lining up with TRBD1. The CDR3 runs to 16 residues. In germline, CDR1 is KGHSH, CDR2 LQKENI. The V segment lost 5 bases and the J segment 0 bases; nucleotides outside the gene matches: 4. The DNA of the CDR3 is TGTGCCAGCTCAACGACAGGGGGCAGCTCTGGAAACACCATATATTTT. Protein sequence: CASSTTGGSSGNTIYF.

The V and J genes are TRBV2 and TRBJ1-1; 7 bases align to TRBD1. Unmatched junction bases numbered 11, after V lost 2 bases and J lost 11 bases. Germline V gives CDR1 SNHLY, CDR2 FYNNEI. The CDR3 contains 14 residues. CDR3 coding DNA: TGTGCCAGCAGTGAAATACAGGGGCTGGTTTCTGCTTTCTTT. Translated: CASSEIQGLVSAFF. The full variable domain, in which reference TRBV2 and TRBJ1-1 provide the parts outside the CDR3, is EPEVTQTPSHQVTQMGQEVILRCVPISNHLYFYWYRQILGQKVEFLVSFYNNEISEKSEIFDDQFSVERPDGSNFTLKIRSTKLEDSAMYFCASSEIQGLVSAFFGQGTRLTVV.

V and J are TRBV19 and TRBJ2-3, with TRBD2 matching over 10 bases. In germline, CDR1 is LNHDA, CDR2 SQIVND (reference sequence). The CDR3 extends over 15 amino acids. V lost 6 bases, J lost 8 bases, and 11 bases stayed unmatched. CDR3 loop: CASRPNVAGGGTQYF. In DNA form, the CDR3 reads TGTGCCAGTAGGCCCAATGTAGCGGGGGGTGGTACGCAGTATTTT. Combining the CDR3 with reference TRBV19 and TRBJ2-3 gives the whole variable domain DGGITQSPKYLFRKEGQNVTLSCEQNLNHDAMYWYRQDPGQGLRLIYYSQIVNDFQKGDIAEGYSVSREKKESFPLTVTSAQKNPTAFYLCASRPNVAGGGTQYFGPGTRLTVL.

J is TRBJ1-2 and V is TRBV4-3; 12 bases line up with TRBD1. The CDR3 loop spans 16 amino acids. Losses at the gene ends were 1 base for V and 8 bases for J; bases not matched to a gene: 8. The germline gives CDR1 LGHNA, CDR2 YSLEER. The DNA for the CDR3 is TGCGCCAGCAGCCAAGTAGGGACAGGGGGCGCGGAGGGCTACACCTTC. Its translation is CASSQVGTGGAEGYTF.

The chain has TRBV27 and TRBJ1-4; D gene unclear. V gave up 3 bases and J gave up 2 bases, with 4 bases separating them. The CDR3 totals 13 residues. The V gene's germline CDR1 is MNHEY and CDR2 SMNVEV (reference sequence). CDR3 in amino acids: CASSFSTNEKLFF. The DNA for the CDR3 is TGTGCCAGCAGTTTTAGTACTAATGAAAAACTGTTTTTT.

This chain connects TRBV9 to TRBJ2-2; TRBD2 matches at 8 bases. The germline V gene encodes CDR1 SGDLS and CDR2 YYNGEE. With 4 bases clipped from V and 5 bases from J, the junction kept 10 bases outside the gene matches. This CDR3 has 16 residues. The CDR3 sequence is CASSTHPGGATGELFF. CDR3 in DNA: TGTGCCAGCAGCACCCACCCCGGGGGGGCTACCGGGGAGCTGTTTTTT.

The sample holds a few counts of this clone. In DNA form, the CDR3 reads TGTGCCACCTACCGGGACAGACTTAGGGCACCCTCTGGGGCCAACGTCCTGACTTTC. Translation gives CATYRDRLRAPSGANVLTF. The chain links TRBV10-3 to TRBJ2-6; 7 bases are a match to TRBD1. This CDR3 is built from 19 residues. Germline loops: CDR1 ENHRY, CDR2 SYGVKD. Trimming removed 10 bases from V and 0 bases from J; junction bases left unmatched: 18.

The CDR3 coding sequence is TGTGCCAGCAGCTTAGGTTACAGGCAAGAGACCCAGTACTTC. Its translation is CASSLGYRQETQYF. The V and J genes are TRBV11-2 and TRBJ2-5; tentative D call: TRBD1 (5 bases). Germline V CDR1 and CDR2: SGHAT, FQNNGV. Trimming took 1 base from V and 2 from J, leaving 8 bases between them. The length of the CDR3 is 14 residues.

The sample holds one count of this clone. In the same sample, other DNA sequences code for this CDR3. The V gene is TRBV7-2, the J gene TRBJ1-6, with 9 bases that match TRBD1. V shed 1 base, J shed 7 bases, and the junction held 5 bases outside the gene matches. This CDR3 region has 16 residues. Germline loops: CDR1 SGHTA, CDR2 FQGNSA. The CDR3 protein is CASSLVPGTGNSPLHF. CDR3 nucleotide sequence: TGTGCCAGCAGCTTAGTGCCGGGGACAGGGAATTCACCCCTCCACTTT.

V and J are TRBV11-2 and TRBJ2-2; TRBD2 is a possible D gene (5 bases). Per the germline V gene, CDR1 is SGHAT and CDR2 is FQNNGV. This CDR3 is 13 amino acids long. V was clipped by 2 bases and J by 7 bases, with 8 bases between them. The CDR3 region is CASSLIGVGELFF. Here the CDR3 DNA reads TGTGCCAGCAGCTTAATCGGGGTCGGGGAGCTGTTTTTT.

This chain links TRBV2 with TRBJ2-7; TRBD2 matches 7 bases. Per the germline V gene, CDR1 is SNHLY and CDR2 is FYNNEI. The V and J ends lost 6 bases and 6 bases, in that order; junction bases with no gene match: 8. The CDR3 runs to 13 residues. The CDR3 DNA reads TGTGCCAGCAGCGACGTGGGGACTATCGAGCAGTACGTC. It encodes CASSDVGTIEQYV.

CDR3 coding DNA: TGTGCCAGCAGCCCACTTTCCGCCGCGAACACCGGGGAGCTGTTTTTT. This codes for CASSPLSAANTGELFF. This chain connects TRBV7-8 to TRBJ2-2; D remains unclear. Germline V gene data show CDR1 as SGHVS and CDR2 as FQNEAQ. The CDR3 covers 16 residues. Trimming took 5 bases from V and 0 from J, leaving 13 bases between them.

Points on this clone: The junction does not match germline at one end; this may be a read error. The V and J genes are TRBV11-2 and TRBJ1-2; D unclear. This CDR3 has 13 residues. CDR1 is SGHAT, CDR2 FQNNGV, per germline. CDR3 loop: CASSLDRFYGYTF. CDR3 in DNA: TGTGCCAGCAGCCTAGACCGGTTCTATGGCTACACCTTC.

This chain uses TRBV28 with TRBJ1-5, with D maybe TRBD1 (5 bases). V was trimmed by 5 bases and J by 11 bases, leaving 19 bases between them. The CDR3 has 14 residues. CDR1 is MDHEN and CDR2 is SYDVKM in the germline V gene. The DNA of the CDR3 is TGTGCCAGCAGTCCTAGGACAAGTTTCTCGGCCCAGCATTTT. Translated: CASSPRTSFSAQHF.

V is TRBV5-1 and J is TRBJ2-3, with 11 nucleotides matching TRBD2. Trimming removed 0 bases from V and 6 bases from J; junction bases left unmatched: 6. Germline loops: CDR1 SGHRS, CDR2 YFSETQ. This CDR3 has 16 residues. In DNA form, the CDR3 reads TGCGCCAGCAGCTTGGGTCTAGCGGGGGGCAAGGATACGCAGTATTTT. This codes for CASSLGLAGGKDTQYF.

In this sample, this clone turned up a few times. The chain employs TRBV9 and TRBJ2-7, with 7 bases matching TRBD2. Germline trimming cut 0 bases from V and 2 bases from J; bases unmatched to any gene: 5. Looked up from germline, CDR1 is SGDLS and CDR2 is YYNGEE. CDR3 length equals 15 residues. DNA for the CDR3: TGTGCCAGCAGCGTAGGGTGCGGGGGACCCTACGAGCAGTACGTC. Translating gives CASSVGCGGPYEQYV.

V is TRBV4-3 and J is TRBJ1-5; D is unclear. Deletions cut 0 bases from V and 3 bases from J, with 9 bases between. The CDR3 totals 15 residues. Germline V gene lookup returns CDR1 LGHNA and CDR2 YSLEER. The DNA for the CDR3 is TGCGCCAGCAGCCAAGATATAGACTTCAATCAGCCCCAGCATTTT. It is translated as CASSQDIDFNQPQHF.

The rearrangement links TRBV10-2 to TRBJ2-1, with 7 bases that match TRBD1. The V gene end was trimmed by 3 bases and the J gene end by 8 bases; junction bases not matched to a gene: 13. CDR3 size: 16 residues. Germline CDR1 is WSHSY and CDR2 is SAAADI. The CDR3 region has the DNA TGCGCCAGCAGTGACGCCCTGGAGACAGGGTCGGATGAGCAGTTCTTC. Amino acids: CASSDALETGSDEQFF.